The clone carrying this T cell receptor beta chain has a handful of counts. Its antigen is currently unknown. Germline loops: CDR1 ENHRY, CDR2 SYGVKD. V lost 3 bases, J lost 7 bases, and 6 bases stayed unmatched. This CDR3 has 15 residues. These data come from a study of shared clonotypes between healthy human individuals. Whole-study context: The cohort had a couple of women and three men, ages 18 to 49. Findings and limits, study-wide: Sequencing of the sorted subsets was shown by rarefaction to be incomplete despite large depth. Only blood was sampled; tissue repertoires likely differ.

Naive CD8 cells, CD45RO-negative and positively selected for CCR7, excluded terminally differentiated effector memory CD45RA+ cells. In the authors' methods: For the immunoSEQ data, sequences were junction-only without quality scores, so filtering differed. Profiling relied on immunoSEQ multiplex PCR, and the TCRdb table lists in-frame clones only, not all of them. V, J and clone size reflect that table, while D and trimming were determined from the DNA. The table has fewer than 700,000 clones, approximately 95% seen once. Sequenced sample: naive CD8+ T cells sorted from blood. This sequence was found in a woman aged 25 to 39 in good health. The gene calls are TRBV10-3 and TRBJ1-5; 10 nucleotides match TRBD1. CDR3 sequence: CAISDGQGDPQPQHF. CDR3 nucleotide sequence: TGTGCCATCAGTGATGGACAGGGGGATCCACAGCCCCAGCATTTT.